The 3 T cell receptor beta chains listed next were all sequenced from one sample in a study of radiotherapy plus CTLA-4 blockade in lung cancer. TCRdb's copy holds only in-frame clones and misses some; the assay was immunoSEQ multiplex PCR. The data hold 30,000 to 35,000 clones, with around 73% observed a single time. This material consisted of peripheral blood, taken from a patient treated with radiotherapy plus ipilimumab. The receptors stem from a human donor with non-small cell lung cancer who had stable disease on radiotherapy plus ipilimumab.

The rearrangement uses TRBV15 and TRBJ2-5, with D unresolved. The V gene lost 7 bases and the J gene lost 1 base, with 10 bases spanning the gap. The length of the CDR3 is 13 residues. Germline-derived CDR1 and CDR2 are LNHNV and YYDKDF (reference sequence). Here the CDR3 DNA reads TGTGCCACCACGCTAGGTTCCCAAGAGACCCAGTACTTC. Protein product: CATTLGSQETQYF.

The chain recombines TRBV7-8 with TRBJ1-6, with D uncertain. Per germline, CDR1 SGHVS and CDR2 FQNEAQ. The ends were cut back, 5 bases at V and 5 bases at J, with 19 bases in the middle. The CDR3 totals 17 residues. The CDR3 here is CASSQFLARTDNSPLHF. The CDR3 DNA reads TGTGCCAGCAGCCAATTTTTAGCTAGGACGGATAATTCACCCCTCCACTTT.

The chain uses TRBV30 and TRBJ1-3; 8 bases match TRBD1. Germline V gene data show CDR1 as GTSNPN and CDR2 as SVGIG (reference sequence). The J segment lost 2 bases and the V segment lost 3 bases, leaving 0 bases of the junction unmatched. The length of the CDR3 is 13 residues. In DNA, the CDR3 is TGTGCCTGGAGGACAGGGGCTGGAAACACCATATATTTT. As protein: CAWRTGAGNTIYF.